The rows below give T cell receptor beta chains drawn from one sample of a study of T cells after posttransplantation cyclophosphamide. Measured with immunoSEQ multiplex PCR; TCRdb has only the in-frame clones, and not every one. Recorded here are approximately 24,000 clones, with no singletons, and the ten leading clones hold about 1.5%. The sample taken for sequencing was PBMCs. The receptors here all came from a man between 50 and 59 years old in good health, CMV-negative, and a related stem cell transplant donor. Both conserved end residues are part of each CDR3. Each record gives: J gene, V gene, D gene, clone size, CDR3 length, CDR3 protein, CDR3 DNA. The D gene is left open where the match is weak. Expanded clones get a size class; other rows say once, few or many, or leave the size out.

>TRBJ2-7|TRBV5-1|TRBD2|-|14
CASRPGRASYEQYF
TGCGCCAGCAGACCGGGGAGGGCATCCTACGAGCAGTACTTC
>TRBJ2-1|TRBV19|TRBD2|many|15
CASSRLAGEYNEQFF
TGTGCCAGTAGTCGACTAGCGGGAGAGTACAATGAGCAGTTCTTC
>TRBJ1-5|TRBV2|-|many|15
CASSDPRGANQPQHF
TGTGCCAGCAGTGACCCCCGGGGGGCCAATCAGCCCCAGCATTTT
>TRBJ1-1|TRBV5-1|-|many|14
CASRLTGMNTEAFF
TGCGCCAGCAGGCTGACAGGAATGAACACTGAAGCTTTCTTT
>TRBJ2-3|TRBV19|TRBD1|many|16
CASSPDRGLGTDTQYF
TGTGCCAGTAGTCCTGACAGGGGGCTCGGCACAGATACGCAGTATTTT
>TRBJ1-4|TRBV29-1|-|many|11
CSVRSNEKLFF
TGCAGCGTCCGTTCCAATGAAAAACTGTTTTTT
>TRBJ1-5|TRBV28|-|many|14
CASSLFRVDQPQHF
TGTGCCAGCAGTTTATTTCGGGTAGATCAGCCCCAGCATTTT
>TRBJ2-5|TRBV5-1|-|many|14
CASSLAGMQETQYF
TGCGCCAGCAGCCTTGCGGGGATGCAAGAGACCCAGTACTTC
>TRBJ2-3|TRBV5-8|-|many|12
CASTRSTDTQYF
TGTGCCAGCACTAGAAGCACAGATACGCAGTATTTT
>TRBJ2-6|TRBV5-1|TRBD1|many|16
CASSQFGQAGANVLTF
TGCGCCAGCAGCCAATTTGGACAGGCTGGGGCCAACGTCCTGACTTTC
>TRBJ2-3|TRBV2|TRBD2|many|15
CASRVGLAGGDTQYF
TGTGCCAGCAGGGTGGGACTAGCGGGGGGAGATACGCAGTATTTT
>TRBJ2-3|TRBV6-1|-|many|12
CAAREFPDTQYF
TGTGCCGCCCGAGAGTTTCCAGATACGCAGTATTTT
>TRBJ1-5|TRBV19|TRBD1|many|16
CASSTGTGSSNQPQHF
TGTGCCAGTAGTACGGGGACAGGTTCGAGCAATCAGCCCCAGCATTTT
>TRBJ1-1|TRBV29-1|-|many|11
CSGQVNTEAFF
TGCAGCGGACAGGTGAACACTGAAGCTTTCTTT
>TRBJ2-5|TRBV5-1|TRBD1|many|14
CASRDRGAQETQYF
TGCGCCAGCAGGGACAGGGGGGCCCAAGAGACCCAGTACTTC
>TRBJ2-7|TRBV6-5|TRBD2|many|12
CATNRDYYEQYF
TGTGCCACCAACCGGGACTACTACGAGCAGTACTTC
>TRBJ2-5|TRBV7-9|-|many|14
CASSLESQLETQYF
TGTGCCAGCAGCTTAGAGTCGCAACTAGAGACCCAGTACTTC
>TRBJ2-6|TRBV6-5|-|-|15
CASSELSSGANVLTF
TGTGCCAGCAGCGAGCTGAGTTCTGGGGCCAACGTCCTGACTTTC
>TRBJ2-1|TRBV7-9|TRBD1|many|16
CASSQNRDSSYNEQFF
TGTGCCAGCAGCCAAAACCGGGACAGTAGCTACAATGAGCAGTTCTTC
>TRBJ2-7|TRBV28|-|many|17
CASSFFLTGRASYEQYF
TGTGCCAGCAGTTTTTTTTTAACGGGCAGGGCCTCCTACGAGCAGTACTTC
>TRBJ1-1|TRBV19|-|many|13
CASSEDPNTEAFF
TGTGCCAGTAGTGAGGATCCCAACACTGAAGCTTTCTTT
>TRBJ2-1|TRBV5-4|-|many|14
CASSLGGDRNEQFF
TGTGCCAGCAGCTTGGGCGGGGACCGCAATGAGCAGTTCTTC
>TRBJ2-1|TRBV7-3|TRBD2|many|19
CASSLPGGVTRSSYNEQFF
TGTGCCAGCAGCTTACCGGGAGGGGTCACCAGGAGCTCCTACAATGAGCAGTTCTTC
>TRBJ2-7|TRBV2|TRBD2|many|13
CASRSGGPYEQYF
TGTGCCAGCAGAAGCGGGGGGCCCTACGAGCAGTACTTC
>TRBJ1-1|TRBV28|-|many|14
CASSPPGTSTEAFF
TGTGCCAGCAGCCCTCCCGGGACTTCGACTGAAGCTTTCTTT
>TRBJ2-1|TRBV5-1|-|many|14
CASSLGGRDNEQFF
TGCGCCAGCAGCTTGGGTGGCAGGGACAATGAGCAGTTCTTC
>TRBJ2-1|TRBV12-5|-|many|12
CASGLHNNEQFF
TGTGCTAGTGGTTTGCACAACAATGAGCAGTTCTTC
>TRBJ2-7|TRBV4-2|-|many|14
CASSQDRQAYEQYF
TGTGCCAGCAGCCAAGATAGGCAGGCCTACGAGCAGTACTTC
>TRBJ2-7|TRBV6-1|-|many|15
CASSESRTPPYEQYF
TGTGCCAGCAGTGAATCCCGGACACCTCCCTACGAGCAGTACTTC
>TRBJ2-1|TRBV9|TRBD1|many|17
CASSPQGSLFSYNEQFF
TGTGCCAGCAGCCCACAGGGGAGCCTGTTCTCCTACAATGAGCAGTTCTTC
>TRBJ2-5|TRBV5-6|-|many|14
CASSFPYLQETQYF
TGTGCCAGCAGCTTCCCCTACCTTCAAGAGACCCAGTACTTC
>TRBJ1-1|TRBV27|-|many|16
CASTRLPPGFGTEAFF
TGTGCCAGCACCCGTCTCCCCCCGGGATTCGGCACTGAAGCTTTCTTT
>TRBJ2-3|TRBV6-4|TRBD2|many|16
CASSDSTSGGADTQYF
TGTGCCAGCAGTGACTCGACTAGCGGGGGGGCAGATACGCAGTATTTT